The 30 T cell receptor beta chains reported below all come from one sample, sequenced in a study of T cells in Graves' hyperthyroidism and ophthalmopathy. Amplification targeted TCR beta CDR3 regions from RNA transcripts. The TCR CDR3 was amplified in a first-round RT-PCR using the HTBI primer set. MiXCR, run by TCRdb on the multiplex PCR reads, gives a single entry per CDR3 protein. The data contain 300,000 or so distinct CDR3 sequences, around 20% of them seen just once; the ten biggest clones take up about 50%. The sequenced material came from blood. These receptors came from a woman aged 45-65 years with Graves' hyperthyroidism.

The V gene is TRBV5-1, the J gene TRBJ2-1; 12 nucleotides line up with TRBD1. Germline CDR1 reads SGHRS; CDR2 reads YFSETQ. Trimming cost V 4 bases and J 4 bases; bases outside gene matches: 12. This CDR3 comprises 18 residues. The CDR3 bases are TGCGCCAGCAGCCCGGGACAGGGGGCGCGAGGACCTTACAATGAGCAGTTCTTC. It is translated as CASSPGQGARGPYNEQFF.

The chain has TRBV7-3 and TRBJ2-5, with 13 bases matching TRBD2. Germline trimming cut 5 bases from V and 3 bases from J; bases unmatched to any gene: 3. The germline V gene has CDR1 SGHTA and CDR2 FQGTGA. The CDR3 has 15 amino acids. The CDR3 DNA is TGTGCCAGCAGCCTCACTAGCGGGGGGGAAGAGACCCAGTACTTC. It specifies CASSLTSGGEETQYF.

This clonotype was detected only a few times. The V gene is TRBV29-1, the J gene TRBJ2-1; 15 bases match TRBD2. The CDR3 covers 16 residues. Losses at the gene ends were 4 bases for V and 9 bases for J; bases not matched to a gene: 10. CDR1 and CDR2 from the germline V gene are SQVTM and ANQGSEA. DNA for the CDR3: TGCAGCGTTGTTGAGGGACTAGCGGGAGGTCGGGGTGAGCAGTTCTTC. Translated, it gives CSVVEGLAGGRGEQFF.

This chain links TRBV4-1 with TRBJ2-1; D could derive from TRBD1 or TRBD2 (6 bases each). The germline gives CDR1 MGHRA, CDR2 YSYEKL. CDR3 size: 15 residues. The V end was cut by 4 bases, the J end by 4 bases, with 14 bases between. The CDR3, as DNA: TGCGCCAGCAGCCCACAGGGAGGTCTATACAATGAGCAGTTCTTC. Translated: CASSPQGGLYNEQFF.

This clonotype was counted many times. The V and J genes are TRBV7-9 and TRBJ1-6; 10 bases line up with TRBD1. CDR3 length: 13 amino acids. Trimming removed 6 bases from V and 7 bases from J; junction bases left unmatched: 0. Germline assignment: CDR1 SEHNR and CDR2 FQNEAQ (reference sequence). The CDR3 here is CASRTGGNSPLHF. As DNA, the CDR3 is TGTGCCAGCAGGACAGGGGGCAATTCACCCCTCCACTTT.

This clonotype was seen ten or more times. The rearrangement joins TRBV28 to TRBJ2-1; TRBD2 aligns across 8 bases. V trimming: 5 bases; J trimming: 7 bases; junction bases outside the gene matches: 10. From germline, CDR1 is MDHEN and CDR2 SYDVKM. This CDR3 region has 15 residues. CDR3 nucleotide sequence: TGTGCCAGCAGTCCCCCGACGGGAGGGGGTAATGAGCAGTTCTTC. Amino acid sequence: CASSPPTGGGNEQFF.

The chain combines TRBV10-3 with TRBJ2-3; TRBD2 matches at 13 bases. V shed 6 bases, J shed 4 bases, and the junction held 7 bases outside the gene matches. CDR3 length: 16 amino acids. Looked up from germline, CDR1 is ENHRY and CDR2 is SYGVKD. In nucleotides, the CDR3 is TGTGCCATCAGCAGGGGAGGACTAGCGGGAGCAGATACGCAGTATTTT. Translation gives CAISRGGLAGADTQYF.

At least ten counts were recorded for this clonotype. The genes are TRBV7-9 and TRBJ2-7; 12 bases are shared with TRBD1. The CDR3 runs to 17 residues. CDR1 SEHNR and CDR2 FQNEAQ come from the germline V gene (reference sequence). Losses at the gene ends were 5 bases for V and 5 bases for J; bases not matched to a gene: 13. CDR3 in amino acids: CASSHFGRGTGGNEQYF. The CDR3 nucleotides read TGTGCCAGCAGCCACTTCGGTCGGGGGACAGGGGGCAACGAGCAGTACTTC.

This clonotype has at least ten counts. The chain couples TRBV6-1 to TRBJ1-1, with a weak D call TRBD1 (6 bases). Germline assignment: CDR1 MNHNS and CDR2 SASEGT. V gave up 6 bases and J gave up 0 bases, with 23 bases separating them. This CDR3 is 18 amino acids long. The CDR3, as DNA: TGTGCCAGCAGGTCACTAACAGGGAATCAGGGCGTGAACACTGAAGCTTTCTTT. Protein sequence: CASRSLTGNQGVNTEAFF.

The chain links TRBV20-1 to TRBJ1-6; TRBD1 matches 8 bases. Germline CDR1 and CDR2: DFQATT and SNEGSKA (reference sequence). CDR3 size: 17 residues. V trimming: 1 base; J trimming: 8 bases; junction bases outside the gene matches: 13. CDR3 sequence: CSARVRGQGSLDSPLHF. Written as DNA, the CDR3 is TGCAGTGCTAGAGTCCGAGGACAGGGTTCGTTGGATTCACCCCTCCACTTT.

This clonotype has a count of ten or more. The CDR3 nucleotides are TGTGCCAGCAGTGTTAACGGGGGGTCGTACGGGGAGCTGTTTTTT. Amino acid sequence: CASSVNGGSYGELFF. The chain joins TRBV2 to TRBJ2-2, with 7 bases fitting TRBD2. This CDR3 has 15 residues. CDR1 and CDR2 from the germline V gene are SNHLY and FYNNEI. The trim removed 4 bases at V and 7 bases at J, leaving 9 bases unmatched.

This clonotype occurred a few times. The chain is built from TRBV29-1 and TRBJ1-2, with TRBD1 matching over 7 bases. The trim removed 7 bases at V and 7 bases at J, leaving 6 bases unmatched. The CDR3 runs to 11 residues. CDR1 is SQVTM and CDR2 is ANQGSEA in the germline V gene. CDR3 region: CSAYRGTGYTF. The CDR3 DNA reads TGCAGCGCCTACAGGGGAACTGGCTACACCTTC. The variable domain in full, with the rest retrieved from reference TRBV29-1 and TRBJ1-2, is SAVISQKPSRDICQRGTSLTIQCQVDSQVTMMFWYRQQPGQSLTLIATANQGSEATYESGFVIDKFPISRPNLTFSTLTVSNMSPEDSSIYLCSAYRGTGYTFGSGTRLTVV.

There are a few counts of this clonotype. V gene TRBV7-9 combines with J gene TRBJ2-1, with D possibly matching TRBD2 (6 bases). Germline CDR1 is SEHNR and CDR2 is FQNEAQ (reference sequence). CDR3 length equals 16 residues. V shed 8 bases and J shed 0 bases, with 17 bases lying between them. The CDR3 nucleotides are TGTGCCAGCGGACTTCCGCGGGGCAGCTCCTACAATGAGCAGTTCTTC. As protein: CASGLPRGSSYNEQFF.

This clonotype was found many times. The chain links TRBV5-4 to TRBJ2-1; D is possibly TRBD1 (5 bases). Trimming cost V 1 base and J 0 bases, with 8 bases left between them. The CDR3 is made up of 15 amino acids. From germline, CDR1 is SGHNT and CDR2 YYREEE (reference sequence). The CDR3 DNA follows: TGTGCCAGCAGCTTGCTTCAGGGCTCCTACAATGAGCAGTTCTTC. It encodes CASSLLQGSYNEQFF. Variable domain in full (rest from reference TRBV5-4 and TRBJ2-1): ETGVTQSPTHLIKTRGQQVTLRCSSQSGHNTVSWYQQALGQGPQFIFQYYREEENGRGNFPPRFSGLQFPNYSSELNVNALELDDSALYLCASSLLQGSYNEQFFGPGTRLTVL.

Concerning this clonotype itself: Just one base apart from a much larger clone, this may be a read error. CDR3: CASSWTGEETQYF. The CDR3 DNA follows: TGTGCCAGCAGCTGGACAGGGGAAGAGACCCAGTACTTC. The chain recombines TRBV7-9 with TRBJ2-5; 9 bases align to TRBD1. Per germline, CDR1 SEHNR and CDR2 FQNEAQ (reference sequence). The CDR3 has 13 residues. V trimming: 4 bases; J trimming: 3 bases; junction bases outside the gene matches: 0.

This clonotype was recorded at least ten times. V is TRBV18 and J is TRBJ2-2; D gene ambiguous. Germline lookup yields CDR1 KGHSH and CDR2 LQKENI. The length of the CDR3 is 12 residues. Trimming stripped 2 bases from V and 4 bases from J, with 2 bases between. The CDR3 DNA follows: TGTGCCAGCTCACCAGCCACCGGGGAGCTGTTTTTT. As protein: CASSPATGELFF. The full variable domain, its missing parts supplied by reference TRBV18 and TRBJ2-2, is NAGVMQNPRHLVRRRGQEARLRCSPMKGHSHVYWYRQLPEEGLKFMVYLQKENIIDESGMPKERFSAEFPKEGPSILRIQQVVRGDSAAYFCASSPATGELFFGEGSRLTVL.

This clonotype turned up a few times. V usage is TRBV20-1 and J usage is TRBJ2-1; TRBD2 agrees at 8 bases. Per germline, CDR1 DFQATT and CDR2 SNEGSKA (reference sequence). J was trimmed by 2 bases and V by 4 bases; bases with no gene match: 7. The CDR3 has 15 amino acids. CDR3 in DNA: TGCAGTGCTAATTTTGGCGGGGGGACCTACAATGAGCAGTTCTTC. Translating gives CSANFGGGTYNEQFF.

This clonotype appeared a few times. The chain has TRBV11-2 and TRBJ1-1, with D possibly being TRBD1 (5 bases). The germline V gene has CDR1 SGHAT and CDR2 FQNNGV. Trimming shortened V by 5 bases and J by 10 bases, and 23 bases separated the two germline ends. The CDR3 is made up of 15 amino acids. The CDR3 DNA is TGTGCCAGCAGCCCCATTGGGGGTTTCGTTCTTGGAGCTTTCTTT. Its protein product is CASSPIGGFVLGAFF.

This clonotype was observed many times. The CDR3 coding sequence is TGTGCCAGCAGTTTATCGGAGCGGGGGAATGAGCAGTTCTTC. It translates to CASSLSERGNEQFF. This chain joins TRBV12-3 or TRBV12-4 and TRBJ2-1; 8 bases align to TRBD2. V was clipped by 2 bases and J by 7 bases; unmatched bases: 4. The CDR3 has 14 amino acids.

This clonotype was observed many times. The CDR3 is CASSRGQLNTEAFF. The CDR3, as DNA: TGTGCCAGCAGCCGAGGACAGTTGAACACTGAAGCTTTCTTT. The chain uses TRBV12-3 or TRBV12-4 and TRBJ1-1; a weak D match, TRBD1 (6 bases). V gave up 6 bases and J gave up 0 bases, with 11 bases separating them. This CDR3 comprises 14 residues.

The genes are TRBV18 and TRBJ2-7; TRBD1 aligns across 9 bases. Trimming removed 3 bases from V and 0 bases from J; junction bases left unmatched: 12. This CDR3 comprises 18 residues. The V gene's germline CDR1 is KGHSH and CDR2 LQKENI. The CDR3 DNA follows: TGTGCCAGCTCACCTTACACCTTGGGACAGGGTAACTCCTACGAGCAGTACTTC. Translation gives CASSPYTLGQGNSYEQYF.

This clonotype has at least ten counts. The chain employs TRBV6-1 and TRBJ1-1; D gene ambiguous. V lost 6 bases and J lost 2, with 10 bases in between. The CDR3 runs to 13 residues. CDR1 MNHNS and CDR2 SASEGT come from the germline V gene. The CDR3 spells CASRVAANTEAFF. DNA of the CDR3: TGTGCCAGCAGGGTGGCAGCAAACACTGAAGCTTTCTTT.

In its sample, this clonotype was seen many times. The chain combines TRBV3-1 with TRBJ2-1; 13 nucleotides match TRBD2. The V and J ends lost 0 bases and 8 bases, in that order; junction bases with no gene match: 7. Germline loops: CDR1 LGHDT, CDR2 YNNKEL (reference sequence). The CDR3 is 17 amino acids. The CDR3 bases are TGTGCCAGCAGCCAAGATCTGACTAGCGGGAGGTATGATGAGCAGTTCTTC. This translates into CASSQDLTSGRYDEQFF.

Regarding this clonotype: This may be a read error, as it is one base from a much larger clone. The V gene is TRBV30, the J gene TRBJ1-2; 7 bases line up with TRBD1. There are 15 residues in the CDR3. Germline V gives CDR1 GTSNPN, CDR2 SVGIG (reference sequence). CDR3: CAWRLTGVGNYVYTF. DNA for the CDR3: TGTGCCTGGAGACTAACAGGGGTGGGGAACTATGTCTACACCTTC.

The chain uses TRBV7-8 and TRBJ2-2; the match to TRBD1 covers 7 bases. The CDR3 length is 15 residues. Trimming took 0 bases from V and 4 from J; bases not matched to a gene: 2. Looked up from germline, CDR1 is SGHVS and CDR2 is FQNEAQ. CDR3 region: CASSLAAGGTGELFF. Written as DNA, the CDR3 is TGTGCCAGCAGCTTAGCGGCAGGGGGCACCGGGGAGCTGTTTTTT. The full variable domain, its missing parts supplied by reference TRBV7-8 and TRBJ2-2, is GAGVSQSPRYKVAKRGQDVALRCDPISGHVSLFWYQQALGQGPEFLTYFQNEAQLDKSGLPSDRFFAERPEGSVSTLKIQRTQQEDSAVYLCASSLAAGGTGELFFGEGSRLTVL.

This clonotype was found many times. A read error may produce the germline difference seen at one junction end. The gene calls are TRBV12-3 or TRBV12-4 and TRBJ1-4; D ambiguous. The CDR3 contains 15 residues. CDR3 bases: TGCGCCAGCAGCTTGGGCGGGCAGACTAATGAAAAACTGTTTTTT. Translating gives CASSLGGQTNEKLFF.

Many counts were recorded for this clonotype. The genes are TRBV20-1 and TRBJ2-3, with D unresolved. CDR1 and CDR2 from the germline V gene are DFQATT and SNEGSKA (reference sequence). CDR3 length: 12 amino acids. Between the trimmed V and J ends, which lost 3 bases and 4 bases, there was a span of 8 bases. In DNA, the CDR3 is TGCAGTGCTAGGACTTCTCCAGATACGCAGTATTTT. Translation: CSARTSPDTQYF.

The chain combines TRBV9 with TRBJ1-1; TRBD1 matches at 7 bases. The CDR3 is 15 amino acids. V dropped 2 bases and J dropped 5; count of bases not matched to a gene: 9. Per the germline V gene, CDR1 is SGDLS and CDR2 is YYNGEE. The CDR3 nucleotides read TGTGCCAGCAGCGTGGGACTTCTACAGGGGACTGAAGCTTTCTTT. Translation: CASSVGLLQGTEAFF.

The chain recombines TRBV6-4 with TRBJ1-2, with 10 bases that match TRBD1. Germline values: CDR1 MRHNA, CDR2 SNTAGT. V lost 0 bases and J lost 7; bases outside the gene matches: 2. The CDR3 totals 14 residues. The CDR3 sequence: CASSDSGTGAGYTF. The CDR3 nucleotides read TGTGCCAGCAGTGACTCCGGGACAGGGGCTGGCTACACCTTC.

This chain uses TRBV19 with TRBJ1-5, with D unresolved. This CDR3 is built from 15 residues. Looked up from germline, CDR1 is LNHDA and CDR2 is SQIVND (reference sequence). V shed 2 bases and J shed 1 base, with 9 bases lying between them. The CDR3 protein is CASSIMFDSNQPQHF. Written as DNA, the CDR3 is TGTGCCAGTAGTATAATGTTCGACAGCAATCAGCCCCAGCATTTT.